These 30 T cell receptor beta chains came from one sample sequenced in a study of T cells in Graves' hyperthyroidism and ophthalmopathy. The CDR3 regions of TCR beta were amplified from RNA transcripts. A set of HTBI primers served as the primers for a first-round RT-PCR of the TCR CDR3. Via MiXCR, TCRdb re-called the multiplex PCR reads, giving one row per CDR3 protein. The sample contains around 610,000 distinct CDR3 sequences, 14% to 15% of which appear only once. The sample was blood. These receptors originate from a woman aged 40 to 50 with Graves' ophthalmopathy.

This clonotype was counted many times. V usage is TRBV6-1 and J usage is TRBJ1-2, with D possibly being TRBD1 (5 bases). With 7 bases removed from V and 3 bases from J, the gap between germline ends came to 12 bases. The CDR3 runs 13 residues. The V gene's germline CDR1 is MNHNS and CDR2 SASEGT. The DNA of the CDR3 is TGTGCCAGCACCCTCGACAGCGACTATGGCTACACCTTC. Protein sequence: CASTLDSDYGYTF.

This clonotype was counted at least ten times. This chain uses TRBV6-5 with TRBJ1-2; a weak D match, TRBD1 (5 bases). Trimming cost V 8 bases and J 7 bases, with 14 bases left between them. The CDR3 consists of 12 residues. The germline V gene has CDR1 MNHEY and CDR2 SVGAGI. This CDR3 reads CASRVGERGYTF. DNA of the CDR3: TGTGCCAGCCGAGTAGGGGAGCGTGGCTACACCTTC.

This clonotype was counted at least ten times. This chain joins TRBV30 and TRBJ2-2; 7 nucleotides align to TRBD2. Germline V gene lookup returns CDR1 GTSNPN and CDR2 SVGIG (reference sequence). V lost 0 bases to trimming and J lost 5 bases; unmatched junction nucleotides: 3. The CDR3 consists of 14 residues. The CDR3: CAWSVTSWTGELFF. As DNA, the CDR3 is TGTGCCTGGAGTGTGACTAGCTGGACCGGGGAGCTGTTTTTT.

This clonotype turned up a few times. This chain joins TRBV11-2 and TRBJ2-7; no definite D call. This CDR3 comprises 15 residues. Trimming removed 5 bases at V and 6 bases at J, with 20 bases between. Germline V lookup: CDR1 SGHAT, CDR2 FQNNGV. This CDR3 is CASSLRGPILGEQYF. The DNA for the CDR3 is TGTGCCAGCAGCCTTCGTGGACCAATATTGGGCGAGCAGTACTTC.

At least ten counts were recorded for this clonotype. V usage is TRBV19 and J usage is TRBJ2-5, with 10 bases matching TRBD1. V trimming: 5 bases; J trimming: 5 bases; junction bases outside the gene matches: 14. Germline V gene sequence: CDR1 LNHDA, CDR2 SQIVND (reference sequence). CDR3 length: 17 amino acids. The CDR3 spells CASSLKTGGAVHETQYF. Here the CDR3 DNA reads TGTGCCAGTAGTCTGAAGACAGGGGGCGCGGTTCATGAGACCCAGTACTTC.

This clonotype was observed a few times. This chain uses TRBV11-2 with TRBJ2-2; TRBD2 matches 8 bases. This CDR3 spans 16 amino acids. In germline, CDR1 is SGHAT, CDR2 FQNNGV. The V segment lost 5 bases and the J segment 4 bases; nucleotides outside the gene matches: 9. This CDR3 is CASSQAGGSLTGELFF. The CDR3 bases are TGTGCCAGCAGCCAGGCGGGAGGATCTCTCACCGGGGAGCTGTTTTTT.

Points on this clonotype: Given a much more abundant clone one base away, this may be a read error. The rearrangement uses TRBV30 and TRBJ1-2; TRBD1 is a possible D gene (5 bases). The V end was cut by 1 base, the J end by 3 bases, with 6 bases between. The CDR3 totals 12 residues. Germline CDR1 is GTSNPN and CDR2 is SVGIG (reference sequence). The CDR3 is CAWSGGYYGYTF. In DNA form, the CDR3 reads TGTGCCTGGAGTGGGGGGTACTATGGCTACACCTTC.

This clonotype occurred a few times. The chain combines TRBV7-9 with TRBJ2-4; TRBD2 agrees at 8 bases. Germline-derived CDR1 and CDR2 are SEHNR and FQNEAQ (reference sequence). There are 15 residues in the CDR3. J gave up 8 bases and V 3 bases, and 9 bases lay outside the gene matches. The CDR3 spells CASSLSEAGADIQYF. CDR3 sequence (DNA): TGTGCCAGCAGCTTGTCGGAAGCGGGAGCTGACATTCAGTACTTC. The full variable domain, its missing parts supplied by reference TRBV7-9 and TRBJ2-4, is DTGVSQNPRHKITKRGQNVTFRCDPISEHNRLYWYRQTLGQGPEFLTYFQNEAQLEKSRLLSDRFSAERPKGSFSTLEIQRTEQGDSAMYLCASSLSEAGADIQYFGAGTRLSVL.

V gene TRBV10-3 combines with J gene TRBJ2-7, with 7 bases aligning to TRBD2. CDR1 is ENHRY and CDR2 is SYGVKD in the germline V gene. CDR3 length equals 16 residues. Unmatched junction bases numbered 11, after V lost 2 bases and J lost 4 bases. The DNA of the CDR3 is TGTGCCATCAGTGAGCCCCACCGGGACTATCGTTACGAGCAGTACTTC. This codes for CAISEPHRDYRYEQYF.

At least ten counts were recorded for this clonotype. The rearrangement links TRBV12-3 or TRBV12-4 to TRBJ2-5; TRBD2 might be the D (6 bases). The CDR3 is 16 residues long. The V and J ends lost 3 bases and 0 bases respectively, with 14 bases between them. As DNA, the CDR3 is TGTGCCAGCAGTTTTGTACTAGCCCAGTACCAAGAGACCCAGTACTTC. This encodes CASSFVLAQYQETQYF.

This chain's CDR3 is CATAGEGRGNQPQHF. The CDR3, as DNA: TGTGCCACCGCGGGGGAGGGGCGGGGCAATCAGCCCCAGCATTTT. The V call is TRBV28, the J call TRBJ1-5; D possibly corresponds to TRBD1 (5 bases). Deletions cut 10 bases from V and 2 bases from J, with 18 bases between. The length of the CDR3 is 15 residues. The germline gives CDR1 MDHEN, CDR2 SYDVKM.

This clonotype was observed a handful of times. The genes are TRBV24-1 and TRBJ2-2, with 8 bases lining up with TRBD1. Germline trimming cut 7 bases from V and 3 bases from J; bases unmatched to any gene: 15. The CDR3 is made up of 18 amino acids. Germline V CDR1 and CDR2: KGHDR, SFDVKD. The CDR3 DNA is TGTGCCACCAGCCAGAACCTAGGTCAGGGGGCGCACACCGGGGAGCTGTTTTTT. Its translation is CATSQNLGQGAHTGELFF.

This clonotype was counted ten times or more. The chain couples TRBV19 to TRBJ2-2, with a tentative D call TRBD1 (6 bases). This CDR3 is 14 amino acids long. The ends were cut back, 7 bases at V and 6 bases at J, with 15 bases in the middle. Per the germline V gene, CDR1 is LNHDA and CDR2 is SQIVND (reference sequence). The CDR3 loop reads CASTGVNSPGELFF. The DNA of the CDR3 is TGTGCCAGTACAGGGGTTAATTCTCCCGGGGAGCTGTTTTTT. Full variable domain (rest looked up from reference TRBV19 and TRBJ2-2): DGGITQSPKYLFRKEGQNVTLSCEQNLNHDAMYWYRQDPGQGLRLIYYSQIVNDFQKGDIAEGYSVSREKKESFPLTVTSAQKNPTAFYLCASTGVNSPGELFFGEGSRLTVL.

The chain couples TRBV6-1 to TRBJ1-1, with 7 bases fitting TRBD1. Germline CDR1 MNHNS, CDR2 SASEGT. J lost 0 bases, V lost 8 bases, and 3 bases had no gene match. The CDR3 contains 13 residues. DNA of the CDR3: TGTGCCAGCTGCAGGGGGATGAACACTGAAGCTTTCTTT. It yields the protein CASCRGMNTEAFF.

This clonotype was seen a handful of times. The V and J genes are TRBV12-5 and TRBJ2-5; 11 bases line up with TRBD1. The CDR3 is made up of 16 amino acids. CDR1 LGHNT and CDR2 FRNRAP come from the germline V gene. With V trimmed by 5 bases and J by 4 bases, 9 bases remained unmatched. The CDR3 region is CASGPGQGDSGETQYF. CDR3 in DNA: TGTGCTAGTGGTCCGGGACAGGGGGATTCCGGAGAGACCCAGTACTTC.

Here the CDR3 reads CASSVTPSTGYEQYF. CDR3 sequence (DNA): TGTGCCAGCAGCGTAACTCCTTCGACCGGTTACGAGCAGTACTTC. V is TRBV9 and J is TRBJ2-7; the D is unclear. The V and J ends lost 1 base and 4 bases respectively, with 15 bases between them. The CDR3 is 15 residues long. Germline CDR1 is SGDLS and CDR2 is YYNGEE.

The sample holds many counts of this clonotype. This rearrangement joins TRBV28 to TRBJ1-1; tentatively, D is TRBD1 (5 bases). The V end lost 7 bases, the J end lost 0 bases, and 15 bases lay between the germline ends. The CDR3 runs to 15 residues. The germline gives CDR1 MDHEN, CDR2 SYDVKM. DNA of the CDR3: TGTGCCAGCAACACCAGGGAATGGATGAACACTGAAGCTTTCTTT. Protein sequence: CASNTREWMNTEAFF.

The rearrangement uses TRBV20-1 and TRBJ2-7; 13 bases line up with TRBD2. V was clipped by 0 bases and J by 8 bases; unmatched bases: 13. This CDR3 has 17 amino acids. Looked up from germline, CDR1 is DFQATT and CDR2 is SNEGSKA (reference sequence). DNA for the CDR3: TGCAGTGCTAGAGACTCAACTGGACTAGCGGGAGTCCTCAAGCAGTACTTC. As protein: CSARDSTGLAGVLKQYF.

In its sample, this clonotype was seen many times. V and J are TRBV5-1 and TRBJ2-2; weak D call: TRBD2 (5 bases). Germline CDR1 reads SGHRS; CDR2 reads YFSETQ. Between the trimmed V and J ends, which lost 4 bases and 5 bases, there was a span of 18 bases. This CDR3 contains 16 residues. CDR3 coding DNA: TGCGCCAGCAGCCCCCGCGTGGAGGTTGGAACCGGGGAGCTGTTTTTT. Amino acid sequence: CASSPRVEVGTGELFF.

This clonotype was picked up many times. The chain couples TRBV12-3 or TRBV12-4 to TRBJ2-5, with a weak D call TRBD2 (6 bases). V lost 5 bases to trimming and J lost 1 base, with 14 bases between them. The CDR3 consists of 15 residues. DNA for the CDR3: TGTGCCAGCAGTCCCCCGGGACTTCTCCAAGAGACCCAGTACTTC. Translation: CASSPPGLLQETQYF.

This clonotype has a count of ten or more. V is TRBV30 and J is TRBJ2-7, with unresolved D. V lost 4 bases, J lost 5 bases, and 9 bases lay in between. This CDR3 is built from 11 residues. The germline gives CDR1 GTSNPN, CDR2 SVGIG (reference sequence). This chain's CDR3 is CAWTAGNEQYF. CDR3 sequence (DNA): TGTGCCTGGACCGCAGGCAACGAGCAGTACTTC.

This chain connects TRBV2 to TRBJ2-7, with D perhaps matching TRBD1 (6 bases). The CDR3 is 15 amino acids. Looked up from germline, CDR1 is SNHLY and CDR2 is FYNNEI. V was clipped by 5 bases and J by 2 bases, with 16 bases between them. The CDR3 reads CASSFLTRDTYEQYF. The CDR3 DNA is TGTGCCAGCAGTTTTCTAACCCGGGACACCTACGAGCAGTACTTC. The full variable domain, completed using reference TRBV2 and TRBJ2-7, is EPEVTQTPSHQVTQMGQEVILRCVPISNHLYFYWYRQILGQKVEFLVSFYNNEISEKSEIFDDQFSVERPDGSNFTLKIRSTKLEDSAMYFCASSFLTRDTYEQYFGPGTRLTVT.

This clonotype was observed a handful of times. A read error may be the cause here, since a much bigger clone is one base away. The chain joins TRBV11-1 to TRBJ2-2; TRBD2 matches 15 bases. This CDR3 spans 18 amino acids. Germline CDR1 is SGHAT and CDR2 is FQDESV (reference sequence). Here the CDR3 reads CASSLGLAGGTGTGELLF. The CDR3 DNA follows: TGTGCCAGCAGCCTCGGACTAGCGGGAGGGACAGGCACCGGGGAGCTGCTTTTT.

The chain recombines TRBV9 with TRBJ1-5; no firm D call. V lost 1 base, J lost 5 bases, and 10 bases lay in between. Germline CDR1 and CDR2: SGDLS and YYNGEE. The CDR3 is 14 residues long. The CDR3 nucleotides read TGTGCCAGCAGCGTAAAGAGGGCTGATCAGCCCCAGCATTTT. Amino acids: CASSVKRADQPQHF.

This clonotype was picked up many times. The J gene is TRBJ2-6, the V gene TRBV6-1, with D maybe TRBD2 (5 bases). The CDR3 totals 15 residues. Trimming pared 3 bases from V and 4 bases from J, leaving 10 bases between. The V gene's germline CDR1 is MNHNS and CDR2 SASEGT. CDR3 region: CASSERATGANVLTF. The CDR3 DNA is TGTGCCAGCAGTGAGCGGGCGACGGGGGCCAACGTCCTGACTTTC.

This clonotype has at least ten counts. The CDR3 coding sequence is TGCAGTGCCCTCGCGGCCATGCAGCTACACGAGCAGTACTTC. This gives the protein CSALAAMQLHEQYF. The chain carries TRBV20-1 and TRBJ2-7; D gene uncertain. Trimming left V 6 bases short and J 5 bases short, with 20 bases between. CDR1 and CDR2 (germline): DFQATT, SNEGSKA (reference sequence). This CDR3 has 14 amino acids.

This clonotype was seen ten or more times. The chain joins TRBV19 to TRBJ1-2; the D is unclear. The germline V and J ends were trimmed by 1 base and 4 bases, with 7 bases remaining between them. The CDR3 spans 13 residues. Germline-derived CDR1 and CDR2 are LNHDA and SQIVND (reference sequence). The CDR3: CASSIAGSYGYTF. CDR3 bases: TGTGCCAGTAGTATAGCTGGGAGCTATGGCTACACCTTC.

This clonotype came up many times. The chain joins TRBV20-1 to TRBJ2-5; TRBD2 aligns across 10 bases. Germline V gene lookup returns CDR1 DFQATT and CDR2 SNEGSKA (reference sequence). This CDR3 is 14 amino acids long. The V and J ends lost 5 bases and 3 bases, in that order; junction bases with no gene match: 6. The CDR3 DNA reads as TGCAGTGCTGTTGGACTAGCGGTAGAAGAGACCCAGTACTTC. This translates into CSAVGLAVEETQYF.

This clonotype occurred many times. This chain joins TRBV11-2 and TRBJ2-2; 8 bases match TRBD1. The V and J ends lost 2 bases and 4 bases, in that order; junction bases with no gene match: 6. CDR1 and CDR2 (germline): SGHAT, FQNNGV. The CDR3 is made up of 16 amino acids. The CDR3 loop is CASSLQGAPGTGELFF. The DNA of the CDR3 is TGTGCCAGCAGCTTACAGGGGGCGCCGGGCACCGGGGAGCTGTTTTTT. Full variable domain (remainder filled in from reference TRBV11-2 and TRBJ2-2): EAGVAQSPRYKIIEKRQSVAFWCNPISGHATLYWYQQILGQGPKLLIQFQNNGVVDDSQLPKDRFSAERLKGVDSTLKIQPAKLEDSAVYLCASSLQGAPGTGELFFGEGSRLTVL.

This clonotype was recorded many times. The J gene is TRBJ1-1, the V gene TRBV6-5, with 9 bases that match TRBD1. V was clipped by 6 bases and J by 5 bases; unmatched bases: 7. The germline V gene has CDR1 MNHEY and CDR2 SVGAGI. CDR3 length: 14 residues. CDR3 residues: CASRQYRGPTEAFF. The CDR3 nucleotides are TGTGCCAGCAGGCAATACAGGGGGCCAACTGAAGCTTTCTTT.